This T cell receptor (beta chain) was sequenced in a study of blood T cell repertoires in COVID-19. On the study more broadly: Italy, Spain and the United States were the sources of the convalescent and acute COVID-19 samples.

The length of the CDR3 is 14 residues. Germline V gene lookup returns CDR1 KGHSH and CDR2 LQKENI. The ends were cut back, 3 bases at V and 2 bases at J, with 10 bases in the middle. The table came from immunoSEQ multiplex PCR; TCRdb's copy has only in-frame clones and leaves some out. The table has 250,000 to 350,000 clones, 86% seen once; the top ten hold under 2%. The receptor's source is a woman in her 50s with acute or convalescent COVID-19. V gene TRBV18 combines with J gene TRBJ1-1; no clear D. Sequenced input: peripheral blood. The CDR3 sequence: CASSPRTANTEAFF. The CDR3, as DNA: TGTGCCAGCTCACCGAGGACTGCTAACACTGAAGCTTTCTTT.